These 14 T cell receptor beta chains were sequenced from one sample in a study of response to subunit inactivated influenza vaccine. MiXCR, applied by TCRdb to the RT-PCR reads, yields one record per CDR3 protein. Seen here are around 490,000 distinct CDR3 sequences, 6% to 9% observed once, and the top ten hold around 13%. The sample consisted of PBMCs from blood, taken less than 30 months after vaccination. The receptors shown here come from a man in his fifties or sixties who received an inactivated influenza vaccine.

As regards this clonotype: A much larger clone is a single base away; this may be a read error. The conserved phenylalanine or tryptophan is not found at the CDR3 terminus, so this likely reflects a read error. The chain carries TRBV12-3 or TRBV12-4 and TRBJ2-5; D is perhaps TRBD1 (5 bases). The CDR3 contains 14 residues. V lost 8 bases to trimming and J lost 3 bases, with 16 bases between them. CDR3 nucleotides: TGTGCCAGCTGTGGGGCGACCCTTAAAGAGACCCAGTACCTC. It specifies CASCGATLKETQYL.

V gene TRBV7-6 combines with J gene TRBJ1-1, with 11 nucleotides matching TRBD1. This CDR3 contains 15 residues. In germline, CDR1 is SGHVS, CDR2 FNYEAQ. Trimming at V came to 2 bases and at J to 4 bases, leaving 3 bases not matched to a gene. DNA of the CDR3: TGTGCCAGCAGCTTAACCGGGACAGGGGGCACTGAAGCTTTCTTT. It yields the protein CASSLTGTGGTEAFF.

This clonotype was seen a few times. V is TRBV27 and J is TRBJ2-5; D is perhaps TRBD1 or TRBD2 (6 bases each). The CDR3 is 16 amino acids. Germline values: CDR1 MNHEY, CDR2 SMNVEV (reference sequence). Trimming removed 6 bases from V and 1 base from J, with 18 bases in between. The chain's CDR3 is CASSHGGPGFQETQYF. For the CDR3, the DNA is TGTGCCAGCAGCCACGGGGGCCCCGGCTTCCAAGAGACCCAGTACTTC.

This clonotype has a handful of counts. The V call is TRBV10-3, the J call TRBJ1-5; D remains unclear. The germline V gene encodes CDR1 ENHRY and CDR2 SYGVKD. The CDR3 length is 14 residues. Between the trimmed V and J ends, which lost 2 bases and 4 bases, there was a span of 9 bases. The CDR3 DNA reads as TGTGCCATCAGTGAGGTGGGGATTAATCAGCCCCAGCATTTT. Residues: CAISEVGINQPQHF.

This sequence joins TRBV7-2 and TRBJ1-4, with D perhaps TRBD1 (6 bases). CDR3 size: 15 residues. The V end was cut by 5 bases, the J end by 6 bases, with 16 bases between. Germline V gene data show CDR1 as SGHTA and CDR2 as FQGNSA. The CDR3 DNA is TGTGCCAGCAGCCCTGACAGGCATCGTCATGAAAAACTGTTTTTT. As protein: CASSPDRHRHEKLFF.

The genes are TRBV4-3 and TRBJ1-2; D unresolved. CDR3 length: 14 residues. The V end lost 0 bases, the J end lost 4 bases, and 9 bases lay between the germline ends. Germline loops: CDR1 LGHNA, CDR2 YSLEER. The CDR3 region has the DNA TGCGCCAGCAGCCAAGAGGTCGGTCGCTATGGCTACACCTTC. Its protein is CASSQEVGRYGYTF.

This clonotype was counted at least ten times. J is TRBJ1-5 and V is TRBV2; D possibly corresponds to TRBD1 (5 bases). Per the germline V gene, CDR1 is SNHLY and CDR2 is FYNNEI. The V end was cut by 6 bases, the J end by 5 bases, with 11 bases between. This CDR3 spans 13 amino acids. CDR3 DNA sequence: TGTGCCAGCAGGGTCGGGGCCGATCAGCCCCAGCATTTT. Protein sequence: CASRVGADQPQHF.

This clonotype occurred a few times. The CDR3 loop is CASRRTADTDTQYF. CDR3 DNA sequence: TGTGCCAGCAGGAGGACCGCCGACACAGATACGCAGTATTTT. The gene calls are TRBV28 and TRBJ2-3; D is unresolved. Trimming removed 6 bases at V and 2 bases at J, with 12 bases between. The CDR3 is 14 amino acids. Germline CDR1 MDHEN, CDR2 SYDVKM.

The count of this clonotype is one. The rearrangement links TRBV20-1 to TRBJ2-7; 8 positions agree with TRBD2. After removal of 4 bases from V and 7 bases from J, the junction contained 15 bases not matched to a gene. This CDR3 has 15 amino acids. CDR1 is DFQATT, CDR2 SNEGSKA, per germline (reference sequence). CDR3 residues: CSAKGLAGHSGEQYF. The CDR3 nucleotides are TGCAGTGCTAAGGGTTTAGCGGGGCACTCGGGGGAGCAGTACTTC.

The CDR3 nucleotides are TGCGCCAGCAGCCCAACTAGCGATTCCCGCACAGATACGCAGTATTTT. Amino acids: CASSPTSDSRTDTQYF. This chain connects TRBV5-1 to TRBJ2-3; 7 bases are shared with TRBD2. CDR1 and CDR2 from the germline V gene are SGHRS and YFSETQ. This CDR3 spans 16 amino acids. V was pared by 4 bases and J by 1 base, with 9 bases of the junction left unmatched.

This chain links TRBV7-9 with TRBJ1-3; possibly TRBD1 for D (5 bases). The CDR3 extends over 14 amino acids. Per the germline V gene, CDR1 is SEHNR and CDR2 is FQNEAQ (reference sequence). V dropped 7 bases and J dropped 3 bases, with 13 bases sitting between them. The CDR3 is CASKGFLGGNTIYF. CDR3 coding DNA: TGTGCCAGCAAGGGGTTTTTGGGTGGAAACACCATATATTTT.

This sequence joins TRBV29-1 and TRBJ2-7, with TRBD2 identical over 9 bases. J lost 4 bases, V lost 4 bases, and 11 bases had no gene match. The CDR3 runs 15 residues. Germline CDR1 and CDR2: SQVTM and ANQGSEA. The DNA of the CDR3 is TGCAGCGTTGTGGGGCCTAGCGGGAAATCTTACGAGCAGTACTTC. Amino acids: CSVVGPSGKSYEQYF.

This clonotype was seen at least ten times. V and J are TRBV7-6 and TRBJ2-3; TRBD2 agrees at 11 bases. The junction had 5 bases not matched to a gene; V was cut back by 5 bases and J by 4 bases. The CDR3 has 15 amino acids. Germline lookup yields CDR1 SGHVS and CDR2 FNYEAQ. CDR3 amino acids: CASSLTSGGSDTQYF. CDR3 bases: TGTGCCAGCAGCCTAACTAGCGGGGGTTCAGATACGCAGTATTTT. Complete variable domain (other parts from reference TRBV7-6 and TRBJ2-3): GAGVSQSPRYKVTKRGQDVALRCDPISGHVSLYWYRQALGQGPEFLTYFNYEAQQDKSGLPNDRFSAERPEGSISTLTIQRTEQRDSAMYRCASSLTSGGSDTQYFGPGTRLTVL.

This clonotype came up a few times. This rearrangement joins TRBV5-1 to TRBJ2-1, with 9 bases fitting TRBD1. The V gene's germline CDR1 is SGHRS and CDR2 YFSETQ. The V and J ends lost 1 base and 7 bases, in that order; junction bases with no gene match: 6. CDR3 size: 15 residues. The CDR3: CASSLKQGARNEQFF. CDR3 bases: TGCGCCAGCAGCTTGAAACAGGGGGCAAGAAATGAGCAGTTCTTC.